This T cell receptor (beta chain) is drawn from a study of shared clonotypes between healthy human individuals. Overall study results and limits: In having few donors, the study represented limited genetic and exposure-history diversity.

The count of this clone is one. No antigen is known for it. The data were produced by immunoSEQ multiplex PCR, yet TCRdb's version contains in-frame clones alone and is incomplete. The sample records about 490,000 clones, about 72% being singletons. Donors, healthy HIV-negative adults, lacked recent acute infections or vaccinations. Only Caucasian adults living in Nashville, Tennessee made up the donor group. The unsorted samples had 70 million to 100 million PBMCs used for genomic DNA. V shed 6 bases and J 4 bases; nucleotides not matched to a gene: 7. The CDR3 totals 14 residues. Germline V gene lookup returns CDR1 SNHLY and CDR2 FYNNEI.

Source material: PBMCs. V gene TRBV2 combines with J gene TRBJ2-3; 7 bases match TRBD2. The origin of this receptor is a woman in her thirties or forties in good health. Some clones in this sample may be carry-over from other donors' samples. The CDR3 DNA sequence: TGTGCCAGCAGCAAGGAGCGGGACGCAGATACGCAGTATTTT. Translation gives CASSKERDADTQYF.